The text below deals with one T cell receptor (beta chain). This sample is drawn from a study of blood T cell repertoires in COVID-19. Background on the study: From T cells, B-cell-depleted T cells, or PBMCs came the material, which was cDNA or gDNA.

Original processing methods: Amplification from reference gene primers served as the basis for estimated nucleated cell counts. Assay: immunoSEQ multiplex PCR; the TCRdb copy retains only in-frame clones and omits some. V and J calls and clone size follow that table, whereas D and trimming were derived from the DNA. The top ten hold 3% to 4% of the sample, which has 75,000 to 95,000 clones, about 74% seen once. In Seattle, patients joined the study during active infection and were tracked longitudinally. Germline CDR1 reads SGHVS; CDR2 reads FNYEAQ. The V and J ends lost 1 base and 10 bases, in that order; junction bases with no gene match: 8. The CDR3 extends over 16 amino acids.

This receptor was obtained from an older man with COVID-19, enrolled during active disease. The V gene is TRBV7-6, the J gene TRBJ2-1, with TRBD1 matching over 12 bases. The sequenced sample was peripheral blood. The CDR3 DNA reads TGTGCCAGCAGCTTAGTAGGAGGGACAGGGGGCGGGGAGCAGTTCTTC. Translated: CASSLVGGTGGGEQFF.